Below, 25 T cell receptor beta chains from the same sample are listed, as sequenced in a study of PD-L1 blockade in urothelial cancer. The method was immunoSEQ multiplex PCR; TCRdb's version includes in-frame clones alone and lacks a portion of them. The sample includes about 95,000 clones, 80% to 90% of them seen just once. Described time point: pretreatment peripheral blood. Source: PBMCs, taken around atezolizumab (anti-PD-L1) treatment. Receptors originate from a man in his 60s with urothelial cancer.

J is TRBJ2-2 and V is TRBV4-1; TRBD2 matches at 8 bases. This CDR3 has 16 amino acids. V shed 0 bases, J shed 4 bases, and the junction held 4 bases outside the gene matches. Germline values: CDR1 MGHRA, CDR2 YSYEKL. DNA for the CDR3: TGCGCCAGCAGCCAAGAAGGCGGGGGGCCCACCGGGGAGCTGTTTTTT. Encoded protein: CASSQEGGGPTGELFF.

The chain links TRBV5-5 to TRBJ1-1; 11 bases agree with TRBD1. The germline gives CDR1 SGHKS, CDR2 YYEKEE (reference sequence). V was pared by 0 bases and J by 10 bases, with 11 bases of the junction left unmatched. The CDR3 sequence is 16 residues long. The CDR3 loop reads CASSLAVVDRGRRAFF. The CDR3 region has the DNA TGTGCCAGCAGCTTGGCCGTCGTGGACAGGGGGCGAAGAGCTTTCTTT.

The chain has TRBV18 and TRBJ2-7; 7 bases are shared with TRBD1. CDR1 is KGHSH and CDR2 is LQKENI in the germline V gene. This CDR3 comprises 13 residues. J gave up 4 bases and V 8 bases, and 8 bases lay outside the gene matches. The CDR3 region has the DNA TGTGCCAGCCACCGACAGGGAGCTTACGAGCAGTACTTC. Its translation: CASHRQGAYEQYF.

The rearrangement links TRBV28 to TRBJ1-2; tentatively, D is TRBD1 (6 bases). The CDR3 spans 16 residues. V was cut by 9 bases and J by 4 bases, with 24 bases left in between. Germline V gene lookup returns CDR1 MDHEN and CDR2 SYDVKM. CDR3 bases: TGTGCCAGTAATACAAATTCAGGGGACCCCTCCTATGGCTACACCTTC. It codes for CASNTNSGDPSYGYTF.

The V call is TRBV30, the J call TRBJ2-1, with D maybe TRBD2 (5 bases). The germline CDR1 and CDR2 sequences are GTSNPN and SVGIG (reference sequence). The V gene lost 4 bases and the J gene lost 0 bases, with 10 bases spanning the gap. There are 14 residues in the CDR3. CDR3 amino acids: CAWTLGSSYNEQFF. The DNA of the CDR3 is TGTGCCTGGACCCTAGGGAGCTCCTACAATGAGCAGTTCTTC.

The chain joins TRBV28 to TRBJ1-2, with 10 bases aligning to TRBD1. With V trimmed by 6 bases and J by 5 bases, 6 bases remained unmatched. Germline values: CDR1 MDHEN, CDR2 SYDVKM. This CDR3 is 14 amino acids long. CDR3: CASRVTGGLYGYTF. CDR3 coding DNA: TGTGCCAGCAGGGTGACAGGGGGCTTGTATGGCTACACCTTC.

CDR3 sequence (DNA): TGTGCCAGTAGTTGGGGAGAGAACTATGGCTACACCTTC. Translation: CASSWGENYGYTF. The V call is TRBV19, the J call TRBJ1-2; D is undetermined. Trimming removed 5 bases from V and 2 bases from J, with 9 bases in between. Germline V gives CDR1 LNHDA, CDR2 SQIVND (reference sequence). The CDR3 is made up of 13 amino acids.

This sequence joins TRBV5-1 and TRBJ1-3, with 8 bases identical to TRBD1. Germline V gene lookup returns CDR1 SGHRS and CDR2 YFSETQ. This CDR3 region has 14 residues. J lost 3 bases, V lost 4 bases, and 3 bases had no gene match. In nucleotides, the CDR3 is TGCGCCAGCAGCGCCGGGACAGGTGGAAACACCATATATTTT. Translation gives CASSAGTGGNTIYF.

The chain carries TRBV5-5 and TRBJ2-3; D possibly corresponds to TRBD1 (5 bases). Per germline, CDR1 SGHKS and CDR2 YYEKEE (reference sequence). V was clipped by 0 bases and J by 7 bases, with 9 bases between them. This CDR3 comprises 13 residues. The CDR3 reads CASSLAKGNTQYF. CDR3 nucleotide sequence: TGTGCCAGCAGCTTGGCCAAGGGGAATACGCAGTATTTT.

The chain has TRBV5-4 and TRBJ2-3, with 8 bases aligning to TRBD2. Per germline, CDR1 SGHNT and CDR2 YYREEE (reference sequence). This CDR3 region has 15 residues. V lost 4 bases, J lost 3 bases, and 7 bases stayed unmatched. CDR3 nucleotide sequence: TGTGCCAGCAGCCGACGGGGGGGGCTGACAGATACGCAGTATTTT. Residues: CASSRRGGLTDTQYF.

The rearrangement joins TRBV6-5 to TRBJ1-2; 8 bases map to TRBD1. The CDR3 runs to 14 residues. V dropped 0 bases and J dropped 9; count of bases not matched to a gene: 6. The germline gives CDR1 MNHEY, CDR2 SVGAGI. CDR3 protein: CASSYSGQATRYTF. The CDR3 DNA is TGTGCCAGCAGTTACTCGGGACAGGCGACCCGCTACACCTTC.

The rearrangement joins TRBV19 to TRBJ1-5; 12 bases line up with TRBD1. Trimming removed 5 bases from V and 5 bases from J; junction bases left unmatched: 4. Germline CDR1 LNHDA, CDR2 SQIVND (reference sequence). This CDR3 spans 15 amino acids. For the CDR3, the DNA is TGTGCCAGTAGTCTCGGGACAGGGGGCGATCAGCCCCAGCATTTT. Protein sequence: CASSLGTGGDQPQHF. Full variable domain (missing parts from reference TRBV19 and TRBJ1-5): DGGITQSPKYLFRKEGQNVTLSCEQNLNHDAMYWYRQDPGQGLRLIYYSQIVNDFQKGDIAEGYSVSREKKESFPLTVTSAQKNPTAFYLCASSLGTGGDQPQHFGDGTRLSIL.

As DNA, the CDR3 is TGTGCCAGCAGCTTCCTGACAGGGGCCATCACAGATACGCAGTATTTT. The encoded protein is CASSFLTGAITDTQYF. The rearrangement uses TRBV5-6 and TRBJ2-3; 8 bases match TRBD1. This CDR3 has 16 residues. CDR1 is SGHDT and CDR2 is YYEEEE in the germline V gene. V lost 2 bases to trimming and J lost 2 bases; unmatched junction nucleotides: 7.

This clone was observed at least ten times. This chain links TRBV10-3 with TRBJ2-7; perhaps TRBD2 as D (6 bases). V was shortened by 6 bases and J by 6 bases, with 21 bases between the two germline ends. The CDR3 contains 15 residues. From germline, CDR1 is ENHRY and CDR2 SYGVKD. CDR3 amino acids: CAISVDRDLAGEQYF. In nucleotides, the CDR3 is TGTGCCATCAGCGTTGACCGGGACTTAGCCGGCGAGCAGTACTTC.

DNA for the CDR3: TGTGCCAGCAGCTTAGAAGGGGGGGCACCCTACGAGCAGTACTTC. Its protein product is CASSLEGGAPYEQYF. The chain couples TRBV11-2 to TRBJ2-7; tentative D call: TRBD2 (7 bases). Trimming took off 0 bases at V and 2 bases at J, with 11 bases between the two ends. The CDR3 runs 15 residues. Germline CDR1 and CDR2: SGHAT and FQNNGV.

This sequence joins TRBV5-1 and TRBJ2-5; 11 bases align to TRBD1. The V gene end was trimmed by 0 bases and the J gene end by 2 bases; junction bases not matched to a gene: 3. CDR3 size: 16 residues. The germline V gene encodes CDR1 SGHRS and CDR2 YFSETQ. The CDR3 sequence is CASSLAGTGGQETQYF. CDR3 nucleotides: TGCGCCAGCAGCTTGGCCGGGACAGGGGGACAAGAGACCCAGTACTTC.

The gene calls are TRBV19 and TRBJ1-5; tentative D call: TRBD1 (5 bases). The CDR3 has 14 amino acids. Germline V CDR1 and CDR2: LNHDA, SQIVND (reference sequence). V was clipped by 3 bases and J by 1 base, with 7 bases between them. The CDR3 is CASSIRESNQPQHF. CDR3 nucleotides: TGTGCCAGTAGTATCAGGGAAAGCAATCAGCCCCAGCATTTT.

The chain combines TRBV5-1 with TRBJ1-1; D gene ambiguous. The CDR3 consists of 13 residues. V was shortened by 0 bases and J by 5 bases, with 8 bases between the two germline ends. CDR1 and CDR2 from the germline V gene are SGHRS and YFSETQ. CDR3 residues: CASSLDGGTEAFF. DNA for the CDR3: TGCGCCAGCAGCTTGGATGGAGGGACTGAAGCTTTCTTT.

The genes are TRBV10-3 and TRBJ1-1; possible D gene TRBD1, 6 bases. Germline V gene data show CDR1 as ENHRY and CDR2 as SYGVKD. Trimming left V 6 bases short and J 0 bases short, with 11 bases between. CDR3 length equals 14 residues. DNA for the CDR3: TGTGCCATCAGGACCGGACAGATGAACACTGAAGCTTTCTTT. Translating gives CAIRTGQMNTEAFF.

V usage is TRBV7-8 and J usage is TRBJ1-1; perhaps TRBD1 as D (6 bases). The CDR3 runs 13 residues. V was clipped by 6 bases and J by 5 bases, with 13 bases between them. Germline V gene lookup returns CDR1 SGHVS and CDR2 FQNEAQ. The DNA of the CDR3 is TGTGCCAGCAGGGGAGGGGGGGGAACTGAAGCTTTCTTT. Protein product: CASRGGGGTEAFF.

The gene calls are TRBV4-2 and TRBJ2-7; TRBD2 is a possible D gene (6 bases). The CDR3 extends over 14 amino acids. The germline V gene has CDR1 LGHNA and CDR2 YNFKEQ. V was shortened by 0 bases and J by 7 bases, with 13 bases between the two germline ends. CDR3 in amino acids: CASSQDLLAREQYF. In DNA, the CDR3 is TGTGCCAGCAGCCAAGATCTGCTAGCGCGGGAGCAGTACTTC.

The CDR3 spells CASSFRGQSSYNEQFF. The CDR3 bases are TGTGCCAGCAGCTTTCGAGGGCAAAGCTCCTACAATGAGCAGTTCTTC. This chain links TRBV5-6 with TRBJ2-1; perhaps TRBD2 as D (5 bases). Per germline, CDR1 SGHDT and CDR2 YYEEEE. Trimming cost V 2 bases and J 0 bases, with 12 bases left between them. The CDR3 extends over 16 amino acids.

The chain employs TRBV7-2 and TRBJ2-5, with D possibly being TRBD2 (6 bases). Trimming pared 2 bases from V and 5 bases from J, leaving 9 bases between. CDR1 is SGHTA and CDR2 is FQGNSA in the germline V gene. This CDR3 has 13 amino acids. CDR3 in amino acids: CASSLQAGETQYF. In nucleotides, the CDR3 is TGTGCCAGCAGCTTACAGGCGGGGGAGACCCAGTACTTC.

The rearrangement uses TRBV7-2 and TRBJ1-2, with D hard to call. Germline CDR1 SGHTA, CDR2 FQGNSA. The CDR3 is 11 amino acids. Trimming left V 4 bases short and J 5 bases short, with 5 bases between. The CDR3 region is CASSSRYGYTF. Written as DNA, the CDR3 is TGTGCCAGCAGCTCCAGATATGGCTACACCTTC.

The chain joins TRBV6-6 to TRBJ2-5; TRBD1 agrees at 7 bases. This CDR3 region has 13 residues. CDR1 is MNHNY and CDR2 is SVGAGI in the germline V gene (reference sequence). V lost 6 bases and J lost 5; bases outside the gene matches: 6. This chain's CDR3 is CASSRDSFETQYF. CDR3 bases: TGTGCCAGCAGCCGGGACAGTTTCGAGACCCAGTACTTC.